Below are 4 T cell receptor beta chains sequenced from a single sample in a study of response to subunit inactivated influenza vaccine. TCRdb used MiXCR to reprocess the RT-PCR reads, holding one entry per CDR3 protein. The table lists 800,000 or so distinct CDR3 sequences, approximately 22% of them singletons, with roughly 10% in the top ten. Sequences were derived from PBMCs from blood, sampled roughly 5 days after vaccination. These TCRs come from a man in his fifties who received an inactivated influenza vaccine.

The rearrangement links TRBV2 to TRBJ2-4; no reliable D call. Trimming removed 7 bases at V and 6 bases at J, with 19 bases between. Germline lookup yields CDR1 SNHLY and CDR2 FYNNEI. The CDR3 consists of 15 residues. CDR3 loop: CASIRAPSLSNIQYF. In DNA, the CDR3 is TGTGCCAGCATCCGGGCTCCGTCTCTCTCAAACATTCAGTACTTC.

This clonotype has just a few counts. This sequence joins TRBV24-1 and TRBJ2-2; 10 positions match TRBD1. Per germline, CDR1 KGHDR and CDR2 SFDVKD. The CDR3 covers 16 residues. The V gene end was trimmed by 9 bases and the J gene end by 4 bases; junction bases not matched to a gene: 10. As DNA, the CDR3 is TGTGCCACCGGTAGGACAGGGGGAGATATCACCGGGGAGCTGTTTTTT. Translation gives CATGRTGGDITGELFF.

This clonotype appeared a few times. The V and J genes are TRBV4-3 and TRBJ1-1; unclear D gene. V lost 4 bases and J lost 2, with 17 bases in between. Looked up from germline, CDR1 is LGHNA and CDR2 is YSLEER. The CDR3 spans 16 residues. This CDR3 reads CASSRKSHEGNTEAFF. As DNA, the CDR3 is TGCGCCAGCAGCCGCAAAAGTCATGAGGGAAACACTGAAGCTTTCTTT.

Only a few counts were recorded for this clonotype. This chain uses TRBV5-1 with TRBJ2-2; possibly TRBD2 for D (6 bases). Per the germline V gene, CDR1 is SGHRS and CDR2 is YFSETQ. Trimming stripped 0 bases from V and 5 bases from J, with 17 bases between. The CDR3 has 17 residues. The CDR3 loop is CASSLAGGTEGTGELFF. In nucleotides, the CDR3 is TGCGCCAGCAGCTTGGCCGGAGGGACCGAGGGGACCGGGGAGCTGTTTTTT.